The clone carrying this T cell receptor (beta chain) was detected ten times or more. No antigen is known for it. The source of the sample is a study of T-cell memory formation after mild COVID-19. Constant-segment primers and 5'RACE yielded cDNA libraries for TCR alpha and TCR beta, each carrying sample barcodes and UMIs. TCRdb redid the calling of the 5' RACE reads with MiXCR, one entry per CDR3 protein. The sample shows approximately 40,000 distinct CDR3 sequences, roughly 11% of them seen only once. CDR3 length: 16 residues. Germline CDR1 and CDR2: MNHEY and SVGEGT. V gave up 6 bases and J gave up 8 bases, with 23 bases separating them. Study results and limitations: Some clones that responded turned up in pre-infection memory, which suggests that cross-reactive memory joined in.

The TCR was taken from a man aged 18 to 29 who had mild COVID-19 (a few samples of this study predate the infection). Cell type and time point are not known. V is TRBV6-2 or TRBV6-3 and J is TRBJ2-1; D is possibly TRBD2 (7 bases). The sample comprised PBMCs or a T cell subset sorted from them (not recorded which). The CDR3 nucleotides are TGTGCCAGCAGCCGTCCGGGGGGCGCGTTCATTGATGAGCAGTTCTTC. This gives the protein CASSRPGGAFIDEQFF.